These T cell receptor beta chains were read from a single sample in a study of cytomegalovirus exposure and HLA in healthy donors. Libraries were prepared by immunoSEQ multiplex PCR; TCRdb keeps only in-frame clonotypes and omits some of them. The sample carries about 120,000 clones, about 70% recorded once. The sequencing sample was made of PBMCs. These receptors originate from a woman aged 30 to 39 in good health and CMV-seronegative. Both conserved end residues are part of each CDR3. The D gene is left open where the match is weak. Only part of the rows carry a size: once, few, many, or a class if the clone is expanded.

NA TRBJ2-4 NA TRBV6-5 CASSYAAYSKNIQYF TGTGCCAGCAGTTACGCGGCCTACTCTAAAAACATTCAGTACTTC
NA TRBJ1-1 NA TRBV5-1 CASRSEFTGYTEAFF TGCGCCAGCAGGTCAGAATTTACAGGGTACACTGAAGCTTTCTTT
NA TRBJ1-1 NA TRBV6-1 CASSDDFRVMNTEAFF TGTGCCAGCAGTGACGATTTCAGGGTCATGAACACTGAAGCTTTCTTT
few TRBJ1-5 TRBD1 TRBV6-6 CASSYSDRGQPQHF TGTGCCAGCAGTTATTCGGACAGGGGCCAGCCCCAGCATTTT
NA TRBJ2-3 NA TRBV10-1 CASSEISDTQYF TGCGCCAGCTCAGAAATATCAGATACGCAGTATTTT
NA TRBJ1-1 NA TRBV6-5 CASSYHRELNTEAFF TGTGCCAGCAGTTACCACAGGGAGCTGAACACTGAAGCTTTCTTT
NA TRBJ2-7 NA TRBV4-2 CASSQEQGSPDEQYF TGTGCCAGCAGCCAGGAACAGGGTAGTCCGGACGAGCAGTACTTC
few TRBJ2-5 TRBD1 TRBV29-1 CSVARGQQETQYF TGCAGCGTTGCACGGGGACAGCAAGAGACCCAGTACTTC
NA TRBJ2-7 TRBD1 TRBV5-1 CASNFDRGYEQYF TGCGCCAGCAACTTCGACAGGGGATACGAGCAGTACTTC
NA TRBJ2-7 TRBD1 TRBV7-2 CASRQPGQGGSEQYF TGTGCCAGCAGGCAACCGGGACAGGGAGGGAGCGAGCAGTACTTC
NA TRBJ1-1 TRBD1 TRBV6-5 CASSFEQGGRKAFF TGTGCCAGCAGTTTCGAACAGGGGGGAAGAAAAGCTTTCTTT
NA TRBJ2-7 NA TRBV7-9 CASSSRNSSSYEQYF TGTGCCAGCAGTTCTAGAAATTCCAGCTCCTACGAGCAGTACTTC
NA TRBJ1-3 TRBD1 TRBV6-5 CASRSDRVNGNTIYF TGTGCCAGCAGAAGCGACAGGGTAAATGGAAACACCATATATTTT
NA TRBJ2-3 NA TRBV9 CASSVAGGSSTDTQYF TGTGCCAGCAGCGTAGCTGGGGGGTCTAGCACAGATACGCAGTATTTT
few TRBJ2-5 NA TRBV19 CASSGAAQETQYF TGTGCCAGTAGTGGGGCAGCTCAAGAGACCCAGTACTTC
NA TRBJ2-1 NA TRBV27 CASSIAISGPAYNEQFF TGTGCCAGCAGCATAGCCATCTCAGGGCCCGCTTACAATGAGCAGTTCTTC
NA TRBJ2-1 NA TRBV2 CASRGTLTAPSNEQFF TGTGCCAGCAGAGGCACCCTGACAGCTCCTAGCAATGAGCAGTTCTTC